What follows are 19 T cell receptor beta chains derived from one specimen sequenced in a study of STAT3 mutations in large granular lymphocyte leukemia. Study-wide points: Every T-LGLL patient had at least one immunodominant TCRbeta clonotype.

These receptors have no identified antigens. Sequencing was performed with immunoSEQ multiplex PCR; in TCRdb, only in-frame clones are kept and a portion is missing. This repertoire shows under 35,000 clones, around 86% found once; its top ten account for roughly an eighth. The sequencing input was peripheral blood mononuclear cells. The receptors stem from a man aged 55 to 69 with T-cell large granular lymphocyte leukemia. Some clones in this sample may be carry-over from other donors' samples.

The chain has TRBV30 and TRBJ1-5; D uncertain. V lost 4 bases and J 3 bases, leaving 10 bases between the germline ends. CDR1 and CDR2 (germline): GTSNPN, SVGIG (reference sequence). This CDR3 spans 13 amino acids. CDR3 in amino acids: CAWNKVDNQPQHF. CDR3 nucleotide sequence: TGTGCCTGGAATAAGGTGGACAATCAGCCCCAGCATTTT.

The chain carries TRBV9 and TRBJ2-3; D is undetermined. The germline V gene has CDR1 SGDLS and CDR2 YYNGEE. The germline V and J ends were trimmed by 6 bases and 2 bases, with 7 bases remaining between them. CDR3 size: 12 residues. The CDR3 nucleotides read TGTGCCAGCAAGGGCGCCACAGATACGCAGTATTTT. It translates to CASKGATDTQYF.

V is TRBV4-3 and J is TRBJ2-5; D not resolved. Germline CDR1 reads LGHNA; CDR2 reads YSLEER. With 0 bases removed from V and 5 bases from J, the gap between germline ends came to 16 bases. This CDR3 has 16 amino acids. CDR3 in DNA: TGCGCCAGCAGCCAAGATCCGCGGACGGGTGGTGAGACCCAGTACTTC. This translates into CASSQDPRTGGETQYF.

V is TRBV6-6 and J is TRBJ2-7; 12 nucleotides match TRBD2. CDR1 and CDR2 (germline): MNHNY, SVGAGI (reference sequence). Trimming at V came to 6 bases and at J to 3 bases, leaving 6 bases not matched to a gene. The CDR3 loop spans 15 amino acids. This chain's CDR3 is CASSLGLAGNYEQYF. In DNA, the CDR3 is TGTGCCAGCAGCCTCGGACTAGCGGGGAACTACGAGCAGTACTTC.

This chain joins TRBV5-1 and TRBJ1-3, with no clear D. From germline, CDR1 is SGHRS and CDR2 YFSETQ. This CDR3 is 14 amino acids long. The germline V and J ends were trimmed by 0 bases and 4 bases, with 8 bases remaining between them. The CDR3 nucleotides are TGCGCCAGCAGCTTGGACAGTCGGGGAAACACCATATATTTT. Protein: CASSLDSRGNTIYF.

The count of this clone is one. The chain combines TRBV5-1 with TRBJ2-7; a weak D match, TRBD1 (6 bases). Germline CDR1 SGHRS, CDR2 YFSETQ. V lost 4 bases and J 6 bases, leaving 11 bases between the germline ends. This CDR3 is 12 amino acids long. Written as DNA, the CDR3 is TGCGCCAGCAGCGTACAGGGTGTCGAGCAGTACTTC. The encoded protein is CASSVQGVEQYF.

CDR3 in DNA: TGCAGTGCTACCATAGCTGAGCAGTTCTTC. Translation: CSATIAEQFF. The chain links TRBV20-1 to TRBJ2-1; no clear D. V was trimmed by 4 bases and J by 9 bases, leaving 7 bases between them. This CDR3 spans 10 amino acids. Per the germline V gene, CDR1 is DFQATT and CDR2 is SNEGSKA (reference sequence).

This clone showed up just a few times. This rearrangement joins TRBV4-3 to TRBJ2-1, with 10 bases matching TRBD2. The CDR3 length is 19 residues. Germline CDR1 reads LGHNA; CDR2 reads YSLEER. After removal of 0 bases from V and 4 bases from J, the junction contained 12 bases not matched to a gene. For the CDR3, the DNA is TGCGCCAGCAGCCAAGATAACCCCTGGACTAGCGGCGAATACAATGAGCAGTTCTTC. Protein: CASSQDNPWTSGEYNEQFF.

This chain uses TRBV4-1 with TRBJ2-3; either TRBD1 or TRBD2 may supply D (6 bases each). The germline gives CDR1 MGHRA, CDR2 YSYEKL. V lost 5 bases and J lost 6, with 30 bases in between. The CDR3 is 19 amino acids. In DNA form, the CDR3 reads TGCGCCAGCAGCACGAAAGGTCCTGGGGGCCACGGGAGACCCGATACGCAGTATTTT. This sequence encodes CASSTKGPGGHGRPDTQYF.

The CDR3 DNA follows: TGTGCCAGCAGCTTAATTAGCGGCACAGATACGCAGTATTTT. It codes for CASSLISGTDTQYF. The chain uses TRBV5-5 and TRBJ2-3, with D tentatively TRBD2 (5 bases). Germline V gene sequence: CDR1 SGHKS, CDR2 YYEKEE (reference sequence). The ends were cut back, 2 bases at V and 1 base at J, with 8 bases in the middle. This CDR3 contains 14 residues.

The V call is TRBV29-1, the J call TRBJ2-3; a possible D gene is TRBD1 (6 bases). Germline CDR1 SQVTM, CDR2 ANQGSEA. CDR3 length: 14 residues. Between the trimmed V and J ends, which lost 7 bases and 1 base, there was a span of 15 bases. DNA for the CDR3: TGCAGCGCCCGACAGGAATGGGGCACAGATACGCAGTATTTT. Its protein product is CSARQEWGTDTQYF.

The chain joins TRBV29-1 to TRBJ2-2; D could derive from TRBD1 or TRBD2 (5 bases each). The CDR3 runs to 13 residues. V was clipped by 8 bases and J by 4 bases, with 14 bases between them. CDR1 is SQVTM and CDR2 is ANQGSEA in the germline V gene. CDR3 in amino acids: CSSRWGSTGELFF. The CDR3 DNA follows: TGCAGCTCACGGTGGGGGTCCACCGGGGAGCTGTTTTTT.

V usage is TRBV19 and J usage is TRBJ1-5, with TRBD1 matching over 7 bases. The length of the CDR3 is 13 residues. CDR1 is LNHDA and CDR2 is SQIVND in the germline V gene (reference sequence). The V segment lost 9 bases and the J segment 7 bases; nucleotides outside the gene matches: 9. The CDR3, as DNA: TGTGCCAGCTCGGACAGGACGGACCAGCCCCAGCATTTT. Its translation is CASSDRTDQPQHF.

This clone was picked up a small number of times. V and J are TRBV15 and TRBJ1-6; D is uncertain. There are 13 residues in the CDR3. Germline V gene lookup returns CDR1 LNHNV and CDR2 YYDKDF (reference sequence). Trimming shortened V by 4 bases and J by 9 bases, and 10 bases separated the two germline ends. The CDR3 nucleotides read TGTGCCACCAGCACGAGAGGCTCTTCACCCCTCCACTTT. It encodes CATSTRGSSPLHF.

This clone was observed a handful of times. V usage is TRBV27 and J usage is TRBJ2-7; 8 bases align to TRBD1. The CDR3 runs 14 residues. Germline values: CDR1 MNHEY, CDR2 SMNVEV (reference sequence). J was trimmed by 3 bases and V by 6 bases; bases with no gene match: 7. For the CDR3, the DNA is TGTGCCAGCAGCCCGACAGGGGCGAACTACGAGCAGTACTTC. This codes for CASSPTGANYEQYF.

The gene calls are TRBV5-1 and TRBJ2-7; 11 bases line up with TRBD2. The V gene's germline CDR1 is SGHRS and CDR2 YFSETQ. The CDR3 has 16 amino acids. Trimming at V came to 0 bases and at J to 3 bases, leaving 5 bases not matched to a gene. CDR3 loop: CASSLGTSGYHYEQYF. DNA of the CDR3: TGCGCCAGCAGCTTGGGGACTAGCGGGTATCACTACGAGCAGTACTTC.

The genes are TRBV5-1 and TRBJ2-2, with 7 bases identical to TRBD2. The CDR3 covers 14 residues. From germline, CDR1 is SGHRS and CDR2 YFSETQ. V lost 7 bases and J lost 2; bases outside the gene matches: 5. The CDR3 coding sequence is TGCGCCAGCGGATGGACTAGTAACACCGGGGAGCTGTTTTTT. Translation: CASGWTSNTGELFF.

The chain carries TRBV5-6 and TRBJ2-3; D is undetermined. CDR3 length equals 16 residues. Germline CDR1 and CDR2: SGHDT and YYEEEE. The V end lost 4 bases, the J end lost 0 bases, and 15 bases lay between the germline ends. The CDR3 is CASSIPRGASTDTQYF. As DNA, the CDR3 is TGTGCCAGCAGCATTCCTCGCGGCGCTAGCACAGATACGCAGTATTTT.

The V and J genes are TRBV5-1 and TRBJ1-1, with D maybe TRBD1 (5 bases). This CDR3 region has 14 residues. Germline loops: CDR1 SGHRS, CDR2 YFSETQ. V lost 4 bases and J 4 bases, leaving 14 bases between the germline ends. CDR3 loop: CASSGQGIATEAFF. The CDR3 DNA reads TGCGCCAGCAGCGGTCAGGGAATAGCCACTGAAGCTTTCTTT.